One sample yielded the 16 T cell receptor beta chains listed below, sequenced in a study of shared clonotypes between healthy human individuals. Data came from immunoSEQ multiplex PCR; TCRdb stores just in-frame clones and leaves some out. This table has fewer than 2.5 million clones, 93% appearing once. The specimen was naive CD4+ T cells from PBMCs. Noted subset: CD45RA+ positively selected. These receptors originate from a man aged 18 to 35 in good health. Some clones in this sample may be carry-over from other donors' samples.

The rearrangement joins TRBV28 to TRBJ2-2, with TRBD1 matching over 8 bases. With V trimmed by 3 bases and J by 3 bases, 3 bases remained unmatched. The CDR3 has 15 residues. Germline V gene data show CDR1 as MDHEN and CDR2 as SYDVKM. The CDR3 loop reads CASSLAGGDTGELFF. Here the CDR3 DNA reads TGTGCCAGCAGTTTGGCAGGGGGCGACACCGGGGAGCTGTTTTTT.

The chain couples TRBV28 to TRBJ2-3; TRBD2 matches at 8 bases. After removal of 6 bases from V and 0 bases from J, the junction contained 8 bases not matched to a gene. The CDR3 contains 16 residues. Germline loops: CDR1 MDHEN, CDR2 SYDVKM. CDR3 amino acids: CASRAAGGASTDTQYF. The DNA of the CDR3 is TGTGCCAGCAGGGCGGCGGGGGGTGCAAGCACAGATACGCAGTATTTT.

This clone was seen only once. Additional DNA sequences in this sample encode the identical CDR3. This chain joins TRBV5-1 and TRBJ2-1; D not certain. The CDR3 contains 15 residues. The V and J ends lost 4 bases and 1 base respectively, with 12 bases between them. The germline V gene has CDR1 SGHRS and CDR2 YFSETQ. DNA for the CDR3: TGCGCCAGCAGCCTCGGTGGCAATTCCTACAATGAGCAGTTCTTC. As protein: CASSLGGNSYNEQFF.

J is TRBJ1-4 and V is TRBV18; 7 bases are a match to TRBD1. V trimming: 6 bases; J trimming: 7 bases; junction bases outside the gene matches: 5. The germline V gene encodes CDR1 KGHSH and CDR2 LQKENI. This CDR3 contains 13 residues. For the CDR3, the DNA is TGTGCCAGCTCGGCCAGGGGGACTGAAAAACTGTTTTTT. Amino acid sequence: CASSARGTEKLFF.

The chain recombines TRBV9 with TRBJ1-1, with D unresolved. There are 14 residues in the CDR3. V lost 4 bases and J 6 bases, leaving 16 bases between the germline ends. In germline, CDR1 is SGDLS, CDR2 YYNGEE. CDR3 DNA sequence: TGTGCCAGCAGCCCGAGACAAGTTGGGCCTGAAGCTTTCTTT. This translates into CASSPRQVGPEAFF.

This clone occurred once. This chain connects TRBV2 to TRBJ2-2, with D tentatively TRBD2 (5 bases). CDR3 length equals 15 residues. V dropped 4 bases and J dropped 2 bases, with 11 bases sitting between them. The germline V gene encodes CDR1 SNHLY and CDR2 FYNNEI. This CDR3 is CASSGTPHNTGELFF. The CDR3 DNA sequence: TGTGCCAGCAGTGGGACTCCTCACAACACCGGGGAGCTGTTTTTT.

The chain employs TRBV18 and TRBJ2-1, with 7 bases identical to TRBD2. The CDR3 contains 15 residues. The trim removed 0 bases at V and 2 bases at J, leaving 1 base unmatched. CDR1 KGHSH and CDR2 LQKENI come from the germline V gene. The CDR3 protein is CASSPPGGPYNEQFF. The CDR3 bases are TGTGCCAGCTCACCACCGGGAGGGCCCTACAATGAGCAGTTCTTC.

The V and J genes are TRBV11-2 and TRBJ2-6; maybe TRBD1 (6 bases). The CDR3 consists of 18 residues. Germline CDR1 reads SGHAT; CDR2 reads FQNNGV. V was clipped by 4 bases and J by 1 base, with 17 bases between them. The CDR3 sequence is CASSSKVTGFSGANVLTF. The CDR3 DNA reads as TGTGCCAGCAGCTCTAAAGTCACAGGGTTTTCTGGGGCCAACGTCCTGACTTTC.

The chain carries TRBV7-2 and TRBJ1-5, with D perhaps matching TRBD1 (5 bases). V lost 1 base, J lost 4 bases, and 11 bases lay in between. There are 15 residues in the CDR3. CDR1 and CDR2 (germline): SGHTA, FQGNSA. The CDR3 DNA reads TGTGCCAGCAGCTTAGTTTCTGACAGAAATCAGCCCCAGCATTTT. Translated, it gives CASSLVSDRNQPQHF.

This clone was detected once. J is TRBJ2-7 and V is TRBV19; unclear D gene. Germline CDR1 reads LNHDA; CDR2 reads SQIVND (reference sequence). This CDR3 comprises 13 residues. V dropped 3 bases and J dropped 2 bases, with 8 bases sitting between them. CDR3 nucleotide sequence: TGTGCCAGTAGTATGGGTCTACCCTACGAGCAGTACTTC. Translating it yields CASSMGLPYEQYF.

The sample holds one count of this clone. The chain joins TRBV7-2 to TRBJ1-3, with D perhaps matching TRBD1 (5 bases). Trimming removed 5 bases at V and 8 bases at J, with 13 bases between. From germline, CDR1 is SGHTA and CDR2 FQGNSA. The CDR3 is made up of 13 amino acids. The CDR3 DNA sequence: TGTGCCAGCAGCACCAGGGTAATAGACACCATATATTTT. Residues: CASSTRVIDTIYF.

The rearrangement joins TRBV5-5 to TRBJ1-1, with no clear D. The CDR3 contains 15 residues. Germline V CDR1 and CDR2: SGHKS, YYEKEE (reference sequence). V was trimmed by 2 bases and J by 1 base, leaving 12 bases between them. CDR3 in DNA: TGTGCCAGCAGCTTTTTGGTCCAGCGGAACACTGAAGCTTTCTTT. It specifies CASSFLVQRNTEAFF.

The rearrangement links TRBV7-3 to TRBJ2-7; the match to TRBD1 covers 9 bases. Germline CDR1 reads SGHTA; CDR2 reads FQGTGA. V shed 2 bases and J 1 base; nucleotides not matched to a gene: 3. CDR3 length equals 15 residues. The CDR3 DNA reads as TGTGCCAGCAGCTTACAGACAGGGGGGTCCTACGAGCAGTACTTC. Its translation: CASSLQTGGSYEQYF.

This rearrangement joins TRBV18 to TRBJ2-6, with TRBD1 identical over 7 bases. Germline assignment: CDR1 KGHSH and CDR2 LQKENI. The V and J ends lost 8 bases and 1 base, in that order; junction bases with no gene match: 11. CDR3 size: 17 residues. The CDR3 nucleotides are TGTGCCAGCACGCCGGGACAGCCCTCTTCTGGGGCCAACGTCCTGACTTTC. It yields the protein CASTPGQPSSGANVLTF. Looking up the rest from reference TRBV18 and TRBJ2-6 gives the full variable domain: NAGVMQNPRHLVRRRGQEARLRCSPMKGHSHVYWYRQLPEEGLKFMVYLQKENIIDESGMPKERFSAEFPKEGPSILRIQQVVRGDSAAYFCASTPGQPSSGANVLTFGAGSRLTVL.

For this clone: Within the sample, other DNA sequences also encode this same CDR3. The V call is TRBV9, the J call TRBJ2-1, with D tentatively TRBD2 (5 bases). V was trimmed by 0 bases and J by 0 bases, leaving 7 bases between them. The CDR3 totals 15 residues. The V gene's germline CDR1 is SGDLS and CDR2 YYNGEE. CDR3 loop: CASSVEGDSYNEQFF. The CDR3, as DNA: TGTGCCAGCAGCGTAGAGGGAGACTCCTACAATGAGCAGTTCTTC.

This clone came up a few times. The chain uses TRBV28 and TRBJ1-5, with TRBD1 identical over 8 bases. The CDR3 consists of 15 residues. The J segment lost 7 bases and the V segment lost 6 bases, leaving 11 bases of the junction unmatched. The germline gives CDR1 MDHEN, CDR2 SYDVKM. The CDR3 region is CASSLLRTGRQPQHF. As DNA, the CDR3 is TGTGCCAGCAGCCTCCTTCGGACAGGGCGGCAGCCCCAGCATTTT.